These T cell receptor beta chains were read from a single sample in a study of ipilimumab plus nivolumab after autologous stem cell transplantation. Profiling relied on immunoSEQ multiplex PCR, and the TCRdb table lists in-frame clones only, not all of them. The sample records around 84,000 clones, approximately 83% being singletons. Sequenced here: PBMCs, sampled in a trial of ipilimumab plus nivolumab as post-transplant consolidation. These receptors were obtained from a male donor with diffuse large B-cell lymphoma. Both conserved end residues are part of each CDR3. The D gene is left open where the match is weak. The size field is filled for only some rows; it gives once, few, many or a size class.

D,J,size,V,CDR3,DNA
-,TRBJ1-3,once,TRBV19,CASSNTLGVGGNTIYF,TGTGCCAGTAGTAACACCTTGGGGGTCGGTGGAAACACCATATATTTT
-,TRBJ2-7,-,TRBV29-1,CSPKRIDSSYEQYF,TGCAGCCCAAAAAGAATCGACAGCTCCTACGAGCAGTACTTC
-,TRBJ2-7,-,TRBV5-1,CASSLASGTKLYEQYF,TGCGCCAGCAGCTTGGCTTCCGGGACAAAGCTCTACGAGCAGTACTTC
-,TRBJ2-1,-,TRBV2,CASRGRVYNEQFF,TGTGCCAGCAGAGGTAGGGTCTACAATGAGCAGTTCTTC
TRBD2,TRBJ2-5,-,TRBV4-1,CASSPHGSGGQETQYF,TGCGCCAGCAGCCCTCACGGCTCGGGGGGGCAAGAGACCCAGTACTTC
TRBD2,TRBJ2-1,-,TRBV11-2,CASSVTSGGNEQFF,TGTGCCAGCAGCGTGACTAGCGGGGGTAATGAGCAGTTCTTC
TRBD1,TRBJ2-7,-,TRBV25-1,CASSHRGLGYEQYF,TGTGCCAGCAGTCACAGGGGGCTGGGTTACGAGCAGTACTTC
TRBD1,TRBJ2-3,-,TRBV6-4,CASSALQGARGTQYF,TGTGCCAGCAGCGCCCTACAGGGGGCCCGGGGTACGCAGTATTTT
TRBD2,TRBJ2-5,-,TRBV7-2,CASSLVFTSGQETQYF,TGTGCCAGCAGCTTAGTCTTCACTAGCGGGCAAGAGACCCAGTACTTC
-,TRBJ2-7,-,TRBV29-1,CSATEMDSPSYEQYF,TGCAGCGCAACGGAGATGGACAGCCCCTCCTACGAGCAGTACTTC
-,TRBJ2-2,-,TRBV5-4,CASSLDEGLNTGELFF,TGTGCCAGCAGCCTAGATGAGGGACTGAACACCGGGGAGCTGTTTTTT
TRBD2,TRBJ2-3,-,TRBV11-3,CASSFSGGADTQYF,TGTGCCAGCAGCTTTAGCGGGGGGGCAGATACGCAGTATTTT
TRBD2,TRBJ2-7,-,TRBV6-6,CASRTSGYEQYF,TGTGCCAGCAGGACTAGCGGCTACGAGCAGTACTTC
-,TRBJ2-6,-,TRBV7-9,CASSYQDGSKGGANVLTF,TGTGCCAGCAGCTACCAGGACGGGTCGAAGGGGGGGGCCAACGTCCTGACTTTC
-,TRBJ2-7,-,TRBV30,CAWSVGGRGYEQYF,TGTGCCTGGAGTGTAGGAGGCAGGGGCTACGAGCAGTACTTC
TRBD1,TRBJ1-4,-,TRBV5-1,CASRTGAGEKLFF,TGCGCCAGCCGGACAGGGGCAGGTGAAAAACTGTTTTTT
TRBD1,TRBJ2-7,-,TRBV6-5,CASSYGDRIYEQYF,TGTGCCAGCAGTTATGGGGACAGAATCTACGAGCAGTACTTC
-,TRBJ1-2,once,TRBV25-1,CASSTGNYGYTF,TGTGCCAGCAGTACAGGAAACTATGGCTACACCTTC
-,TRBJ1-5,-,TRBV18,CASTRTVYSNQPQHF,TGTGCCAGCACCCGGACGGTATATAGCAATCAGCCCCAGCATTTT
TRBD1,TRBJ1-4,once,TRBV11-2,CASSLEWTGFKLFF,TGTGCCAGCAGCTTAGAATGGACAGGTTTTAAACTGTTTTTT
-,TRBJ1-1,few,TRBV5-1,CASSLAGGGTEAFF,TGCGCCAGCAGCTTGGCGGGGGGCGGAACTGAAGCTTTCTTT
-,TRBJ1-6,once,TRBV6-1,CASSEASGGRNSPLHF,TGTGCCAGCAGTGAAGCATCGGGGGGAAGGAATTCACCCCTCCACTTT
-,TRBJ2-7,few,TRBV29-1,CSVGGGQYEQYF,TGCAGCGTTGGAGGGGGGCAATACGAGCAGTACTTC
TRBD1,TRBJ2-7,once,TRBV4-3,CASSRSAGGPYEQYF,TGCGCCAGCAGCCGATCAGCAGGGGGCCCCTACGAGCAGTACTTC
-,TRBJ1-5,-,TRBV11-2,CASSFKTRGVNQPQHF,TGTGCCAGCAGCTTCAAGACACGGGGTGTCAATCAGCCCCAGCATTTT
-,TRBJ1-1,few,TRBV29-1,CSVPGEGTFF,TGCAGCGTCCCGGGGGAGGGGACTTTCTTT
-,TRBJ2-7,-,TRBV4-3,CASSQDAIGYEQYF,TGCGCCAGCAGCCAAGATGCAATAGGGTACGAGCAGTACTTC
-,TRBJ1-1,-,TRBV6-6,CASSYSTTGATEAFF,TGTGCCAGCAGTTACTCGACTACGGGGGCTACTGAAGCTTTCTTT
TRBD2,TRBJ2-1,-,TRBV6-5,CASSPGLAGGREQFF,TGTGCCAGCAGCCCAGGACTAGCGGGGGGGCGAGAGCAGTTCTTC
TRBD1,TRBJ2-7,-,TRBV7-2,CASSSGQGRGYEQYF,TGTGCCAGCAGCTCCGGACAGGGCCGAGGATACGAGCAGTACTTC
-,TRBJ1-6,-,TRBV18,CASSLTEIGASSYNSPLHF,TGTGCCAGCTCACTTACTGAAATTGGGGCCAGCTCCTATAATTCACCCCTCCACTTT
-,TRBJ2-7,once,TRBV5-1,CASSLDTDYEQYF,TGCGCCAGCAGCCTCGACACCGACTACGAGCAGTACTTC
TRBD2,TRBJ2-2,-,TRBV5-1,CASSPGGLAGGTGELFF,TGCGCCAGCAGCCCAGGAGGACTAGCGGGGGGCACCGGGGAGCTGTTTTTT
TRBD1,TRBJ2-7,few,TRBV11-3,CASSDQGDEQYF,TGTGCCAGCAGTGACCAGGGGGACGAGCAGTACTTC
-,TRBJ2-7,-,TRBV7-8,CASSFSRSLSYEQYF,TGTGCCAGCAGCTTCAGCCGATCGCTCTCCTACGAGCAGTACTTC
TRBD1,TRBJ1-1,-,TRBV5-3,CARSLVRQGINTEAFF,TGTGCCAGAAGCTTGGTCCGACAGGGTATTAACACTGAAGCTTTCTTT
-,TRBJ1-6,-,TRBV5-4,CASGFKTGGNSPLHF,TGTGCCAGCGGTTTTAAGACAGGAGGGAATTCACCCCTCCACTTT
TRBD2,TRBJ2-3,-,TRBV2,CASRARLASADTQYF,TGTGCCAGCAGGGCCAGACTAGCGTCCGCAGATACGCAGTATTTT
TRBD2,TRBJ2-5,-,TRBV5-8,CASSLAISGDQETQYF,TGTGCCAGCAGCTTGGCTATTAGCGGGGATCAAGAGACCCAGTACTTC
TRBD2,TRBJ2-5,-,TRBV4-2,CASSQSPTSGSETQYF,TGTGCCAGCAGCCAATCACCTACTAGCGGGTCCGAGACCCAGTACTTC
-,TRBJ2-7,-,TRBV27,CASSLREPYSYEQYF,TGTGCCAGCAGTTTACGAGAGCCGTACTCCTACGAGCAGTACTTC
-,TRBJ1-6,few,TRBV6-5,CASKGGHSPLHF,TGTGCCAGCAAGGGGGGTCATTCACCCCTCCACTTT
TRBD1,TRBJ2-2,-,TRBV14,CASSTGGWYTGELFF,TGTGCCAGCAGCACAGGGGGCTGGTACACCGGGGAGCTGTTTTTT
-,TRBJ1-6,few,TRBV7-9,CASSLRANSPLHF,TGTGCCAGCAGCTTACGAGCAAATTCACCCCTCCACTTT
TRBD1,TRBJ2-3,-,TRBV10-3,CATGTGGTDTQYF,TGTGCCACCGGGACAGGTGGCACAGATACGCAGTATTTT
TRBD1,TRBJ2-2,-,TRBV7-8,CASSRQGPNTGELFF,TGTGCCAGCAGCCGACAGGGGCCGAACACCGGGGAGCTGTTTTTT
-,TRBJ2-5,-,TRBV18,CASSPTGGGETQYF,TGTGCCAGCTCACCAACGGGGGGCGGTGAGACCCAGTACTTC
-,TRBJ1-2,many,TRBV5-1,CASSLLGGGGYTF,TGCGCCAGCAGCTTGTTAGGGGGTGGCGGCTACACCTTC
-,TRBJ1-2,once,TRBV10-3,CAISDPFGSNYGYTF,TGTGCCATCAGTGATCCGTTCGGTAGCAACTATGGCTACACCTTC
-,TRBJ2-2,-,TRBV18,CASSPPGDGMATGELFF,TGTGCCAGCTCACCACCGGGGGACGGTATGGCCACCGGGGAGCTGTTTTTT
-,TRBJ1-5,-,TRBV5-4,CASSQDLGENQPQHF,TGCGCCAGCAGCCAAGATTTGGGAGAGAATCAGCCCCAGCATTTT
-,TRBJ2-7,-,TRBV18,CASSPPGLHEQYF,TGTGCCAGCTCACCACCGGGCCTACACGAGCAGTACTTC
-,TRBJ2-7,-,TRBV4-2,CASSQDLGGLTYEQYF,TGTGCCAGCAGCCAAGATCTAGGGGGGCTCACCTACGAGCAGTACTTC
-,TRBJ2-2,-,TRBV5-5,CASSPRQEFYTGELFF,TGTGCCAGCAGCCCGCGGCAGGAGTTTTACACCGGGGAGCTGTTTTTT
TRBD1,TRBJ2-7,-,TRBV11-2,CASSMLPGQGPYEQYF,TGTGCCAGCAGCATGCTGCCGGGACAGGGGCCCTACGAGCAGTACTTC